These 18 T cell receptor beta chains came from one sample sequenced in a study of regulatory T cells in long-lasting Graves disease. Building of the TCR beta libraries involved iRepertoire HTBI primers and Arm-PCR of CDR3 regions. MiXCR, applied by TCRdb to the multiplex PCR reads, yields one record per CDR3 protein. The repertoire includes approximately 230,000 distinct CDR3 sequences, 18% of them detected once, and approximately 20% sits in the top ten. Stated time point: newly diagnosed GD, antithyroid drugs for less than 3 months. Extracted RNA from PBMCs served as the source of the TCR library. The sample was peripheral blood mononuclear cells (PBMCs), taken at new diagnosis, from a patient treated with antithyroid drugs. The receptors were gathered from a female donor with Graves disease.

As regards this clonotype: Since a far larger clone is one base different, this is likely a read error. The genes are TRBV12-3 or TRBV12-4 and TRBJ2-7; D might be TRBD1 (5 bases). Trimming took off 5 bases at V and 7 bases at J, with 12 bases between the two ends. The CDR3 is 12 amino acids. The CDR3 loop reads CASSAQGDEQYF. DNA of the CDR3: TGTGCCAGCAGTGCGCAGGGTGATGAGCAGTACTTC.

In its sample, this clonotype was seen many times. V gene TRBV7-9 combines with J gene TRBJ2-5; possibly TRBD2 for D (5 bases). The germline CDR1 and CDR2 sequences are SEHNR and FQNEAQ (reference sequence). The CDR3 runs to 13 residues. Trimming took off 6 bases at V and 5 bases at J, with 13 bases between the two ends. The CDR3 here is CASRRGIGETQYF. The CDR3 DNA follows: TGTGCCAGCAGACGAGGGATTGGTGAGACCCAGTACTTC. The complete variable domain, with remaining parts taken from reference TRBV7-9 and TRBJ2-5, reads DTGVSQNPRHKITKRGQNVTFRCDPISEHNRLYWYRQTLGQGPEFLTYFQNEAQLEKSRLLSDRFSAERPKGSFSTLEIQRTEQGDSAMYLCASRRGIGETQYFGPGTRLLVL.

This clonotype was seen ten or more times. The chain uses TRBV29-1 and TRBJ1-1; 7 bases line up with TRBD1. The trim removed 4 bases at V and 6 bases at J, leaving 11 bases unmatched. CDR3 length: 14 amino acids. Per the germline V gene, CDR1 is SQVTM and CDR2 is ANQGSEA. The CDR3 DNA is TGCAGCGTTGCGGATTCAAACAGGGGTCCTGAAGCTTTCTTT. This encodes CSVADSNRGPEAFF.

This clonotype was detected many times. The rearrangement links TRBV2 to TRBJ1-2, with TRBD1 as a possible D gene (5 bases). Per germline, CDR1 SNHLY and CDR2 FYNNEI. Trimming pared 6 bases from V and 8 bases from J, leaving 10 bases between. This CDR3 comprises 11 residues. The CDR3 reads CASSPGGGYTF. In DNA form, the CDR3 reads TGTGCCAGCAGCCCCGGGGGGGGCTACACCTTC.

This clonotype was found many times. The chain has TRBV10-3 and TRBJ2-1; 14 nucleotides line up with TRBD2. Losses at the gene ends were 8 bases for V and 4 bases for J; bases not matched to a gene: 10. The CDR3 consists of 17 residues. From germline, CDR1 is ENHRY and CDR2 SYGVKD. Here the CDR3 reads CAIRGTSGSPGYNEQFF. DNA for the CDR3: TGTGCCATCCGAGGGACTAGCGGGAGCCCCGGGTACAATGAGCAGTTCTTC.

This clonotype has ten or more counts. For the CDR3, the DNA is TGTGCCAGCAGTTTAGTGTCAGGGCTAGGTGAGCAGTACTTC. It encodes CASSLVSGLGEQYF. The chain combines TRBV12-3 or TRBV12-4 with TRBJ2-7; possibly TRBD1 for D (5 bases). CDR3 length: 14 amino acids. Trimming pared 1 base from V and 7 bases from J, leaving 14 bases between.

The gene calls are TRBV3-1 and TRBJ1-1; 9 bases align to TRBD1. The CDR3 spans 15 residues. Germline-derived CDR1 and CDR2 are LGHDT and YNNKEL (reference sequence). Unmatched junction bases numbered 5, after V lost 6 bases and J lost 0 bases. The CDR3 region has the DNA TGTGCCAGCAGTTACAGGGGGCGCTTGAACACTGAAGCTTTCTTT. It is translated as CASSYRGRLNTEAFF.

This clonotype has just a few counts. This chain links TRBV11-2 with TRBJ1-2; tentative D call: TRBD1 (6 bases). V gave up 8 bases and J gave up 1 base, with 23 bases separating them. The germline gives CDR1 SGHAT, CDR2 FQNNGV. This CDR3 spans 17 amino acids. The CDR3 sequence is CASGRGTGTKHNYGYTF. The CDR3 nucleotides read TGTGCCAGCGGCCGGGGAACCGGGACAAAACATAACTATGGCTACACCTTC.

There are many counts of this clonotype. The chain combines TRBV25-1 with TRBJ2-2, with TRBD1 identical over 11 bases. The germline V gene encodes CDR1 MGHDK and CDR2 SYGVNS. This CDR3 is 17 amino acids long. V dropped 4 bases and J dropped 5; count of bases not matched to a gene: 9. As DNA, the CDR3 is TGTGCCAGCAGTGCCCTTCGAGGGGACAGGGGGACCGGGGAGCTGTTTTTT. Translating gives CASSALRGDRGTGELFF. The entire variable domain, with the rest obtained from reference TRBV25-1 and TRBJ2-2, is as follows: EADIYQTPRYLVIGTGKKITLECSQTMGHDKMYWYQQDPGMELHLIHYSYGVNSTEKGDLSSESTVSRIRTEHFPLTLESARPSHTSQYLCASSALRGDRGTGELFFGEGSRLTVL.

The chain combines TRBV15 with TRBJ1-5; D not resolved. Germline lookup yields CDR1 LNHNV and CDR2 YYDKDF (reference sequence). This CDR3 is built from 13 residues. The germline V and J ends were trimmed by 0 bases and 6 bases, with 6 bases remaining between them. The CDR3 nucleotides are TGTGCCACCAGCAGAGATCCGGGTCAGCCCCAGCATTTT. Its protein product is CATSRDPGQPQHF.

This clonotype occurred many times. The gene calls are TRBV20-1 and TRBJ2-1, with D maybe TRBD1 (7 bases). Trimming took 7 bases from V and 4 from J, leaving 14 bases between them. The CDR3 totals 13 residues. Germline CDR1 and CDR2: DFQATT and SNEGSKA (reference sequence). In DNA, the CDR3 is TGCAGTGTCACACAGGGGACTTACAATGAGCAGTTCTTC. It encodes CSVTQGTYNEQFF.

At least ten counts were recorded for this clonotype. This chain connects TRBV11-2 to TRBJ1-2; 7 nucleotides match TRBD1. The CDR3 loop spans 14 amino acids. V shed 6 bases, J shed 4 bases, and the junction held 8 bases outside the gene matches. Germline V gene lookup returns CDR1 SGHAT and CDR2 FQNNGV. The CDR3 DNA follows: TGTGCCAGCAGTTTTAGGACAGGCTTCTATGGCTACACCTTC. This encodes CASSFRTGFYGYTF. Based on the CDR3 plus reference TRBV11-2 and TRBJ1-2, the full variable domain is EAGVAQSPRYKIIEKRQSVAFWCNPISGHATLYWYQQILGQGPKLLIQFQNNGVVDDSQLPKDRFSAERLKGVDSTLKIQPAKLEDSAVYLCASSFRTGFYGYTFGSGTRLTVV.

This clonotype was seen at least ten times. This chain joins TRBV6-1 and TRBJ1-5; a possible D gene is TRBD1 (5 bases). V shed 7 bases and J shed 6 bases, with 13 bases lying between them. The CDR3 consists of 13 residues. Germline-derived CDR1 and CDR2 are MNHNS and SASEGT. CDR3 nucleotides: TGTGCCAGCAATTGGCAGGGCGGTCAGCCCCAGCATTTT. Encoded protein: CASNWQGGQPQHF.

This clonotype showed up many times. The gene calls are TRBV6-5 and TRBJ2-7; D may be TRBD1 (5 bases). Germline lookup yields CDR1 MNHEY and CDR2 SVGAGI. Trimming took off 2 bases at V and 1 base at J, with 9 bases between the two ends. CDR3 length equals 14 residues. The CDR3 DNA reads as TGTGCCAGCAGTTACAACCAGGGTTCCTACGAGCAGTACTTC. Encoded protein: CASSYNQGSYEQYF.

This clonotype was recorded many times. The gene calls are TRBV27 and TRBJ1-6, with TRBD1 matching 10 bases. The V segment lost 4 bases and the J segment 12 bases; nucleotides outside the gene matches: 9. The germline CDR1 and CDR2 sequences are MNHEY and SMNVEV (reference sequence). The CDR3 runs 15 residues. DNA for the CDR3: TGTGCCAGCAGTTACAAGGGACAGGGGTTTGTACCCCTCCACTTT. This gives the protein CASSYKGQGFVPLHF.

This clonotype has ten or more counts. The chain is built from TRBV30 and TRBJ1-1, with 7 bases lining up with TRBD1. The germline CDR1 and CDR2 sequences are GTSNPN and SVGIG (reference sequence). V trimming: 0 bases; J trimming: 3 bases; junction bases outside the gene matches: 1. The CDR3 runs 13 residues. In DNA, the CDR3 is TGTGCCTGGAGTGTACAGGGGTACACTGAAGCTTTCTTT. It is translated as CAWSVQGYTEAFF.

This clonotype has more than one count but fewer than ten. This rearrangement joins TRBV6-2 or TRBV6-3 to TRBJ2-3; D may match TRBD1 or TRBD2 (6 bases each). Germline loops: CDR1 MNHEY, CDR2 SVGEGT. The CDR3 loop spans 16 amino acids. V was clipped by 7 bases and J by 4 bases, with 21 bases between them. The CDR3, as DNA: TGTGCCAGCACGGATCCGGGTGTAGGGGGGCCAGATACGCAGTATTTT. Its translation is CASTDPGVGGPDTQYF.

This clonotype was detected many times. The genes are TRBV7-2 and TRBJ2-3; 13 nucleotides agree with TRBD2. J gave up 10 bases and V 6 bases, and 13 bases lay outside the gene matches. The CDR3 is made up of 16 amino acids. CDR1 and CDR2 (germline): SGHTA, FQGNSA. Written as DNA, the CDR3 is TGTGCCAGCAGTCCACTCGGACTAGCGGGAGTGGGTGCGCAGTATTTT. Amino acid sequence: CASSPLGLAGVGAQYF.